This TCR beta chain was identified during a study of blood T cell repertoires in COVID-19. On the study more broadly: The United States, Italy and Spain were the sources of the acute and convalescent COVID-19 samples.

As originally analysed: Using reference gene primer amplification, nucleated cell counts were estimated. Sequencing used immunoSEQ multiplex PCR; TCRdb keeps in-frame clones, though not all of them. Clone size and V and J calls were adopted from that table, with D and trimming inferred from the DNA. The sample has 150,000 to 200,000 clones; approximately 80% are singletons. Participants had their cohort set by participant-reported clinical history. V was pared by 0 bases and J by 0 bases, with 4 bases of the junction left unmatched. The CDR3 sequence is 18 residues long. The germline gives CDR1 SGHNT, CDR2 YYREEE (reference sequence).

The origin of this receptor is a man between 60 and 75 years old who had been exposed to COVID-19. This chain connects TRBV5-4 to TRBJ2-1, with 12 bases lining up with TRBD2. The source material was PBMCs or T cells enriched from blood (not recorded which). In DNA form, the CDR3 reads TGTGCCAGCAGCTTGGCCACTAGCGGGAGGCCCTCCTACAATGAGCAGTTCTTC. As protein: CASSLATSGRPSYNEQFF.